This T cell receptor beta chain was sequenced in a study of blood T cells in healthy people across ages. Study-level findings and limits: PBMC samples, being unsorted, prevented any conclusive comparison of naive and antigen-experienced cells. The long-lived group displayed more naive CD4+ cells, plus higher diversity, than the aged donors did.

A single count supports this clonotype. The antigen is undetermined. This may stem from a read error, because a much larger clone lies one nucleotide away. This CDR3 is 12 amino acids long. It was with a sample-barcoded 5' primer and a J-beta primer mix that a second PCR of roughly 6 to 11 cycles was run. TCRdb processed the 5' RACE reads anew with MiXCR; each CDR3 protein has one entry. The sample consists of about 1.6 million distinct CDR3 sequences, 30% to 40% of them appearing once. Healthy individuals of Caucasian origin from Russia, aged roughly 6 to 90, served as donors. Every participating donor contributed roughly 9.6 milliliters of peripheral blood through a draw.

Sequencing input: blood. This receptor was identified in a woman aged 30 to 39 in good health. J is TRBJ2-7 and V is TRBV12-3 or TRBV12-4; unclear D gene. CDR3 in amino acids: CTSSLGVSEQYF. CDR3 coding DNA: TGTACCAGCAGTTTAGGTGTATCTGAGCAGTACTTC.